This record covers a single T cell receptor (beta chain). The data were obtained in a study of shared clonotypes between healthy human individuals. Sequencing used immunoSEQ multiplex PCR; TCRdb keeps in-frame clones, though not all of them. Of about 710,000 clones listed, around 78% are singletons. The receptor was derived from a woman under 40 in good health. Source material: memory CD4+ T cells sorted from blood. As for subset: CD45RA-negative fraction.

The CDR3 region has the DNA TGTGCCAGCTCACGAACGGGTGGAGGGCATGAGGAGACCCAGTACTTC. Residues: CASSRTGGGHEETQYF. This chain links TRBV18 with TRBJ2-5; D is possibly TRBD2 (6 bases). The germline gives CDR1 KGHSH, CDR2 LQKENI. The V and J ends lost 4 bases and 5 bases respectively, with 20 bases between them. This CDR3 spans 16 amino acids.